The 22 T cell receptor beta chains in this list originate from one sample, sequenced in a study of cytotoxic CD8 clonotypes in ibrutinib-treated CLL. Libraries were prepared by immunoSEQ multiplex PCR; TCRdb keeps only in-frame clonotypes and omits some of them. The sample lists roughly 42,000 clones; 65% to 70% were seen once. The sequenced sample was PBMCs, obtained at disease progression, from a patient treated with ibrutinib. These receptors came from a human donor with chronic lymphocytic leukemia.

The chain links TRBV5-1 to TRBJ1-1, with D unresolved. Per germline, CDR1 SGHRS and CDR2 YFSETQ. The CDR3 is 13 residues long. V gave up 0 bases and J gave up 0 bases, with 3 bases separating them. The CDR3, as DNA: TGCGCCAGCAGCTTGGCCCTGAACACTGAAGCTTTCTTT. Protein sequence: CASSLALNTEAFF.

V gene TRBV30 combines with J gene TRBJ1-1, with D perhaps TRBD1 (5 bases). Germline loops: CDR1 GTSNPN, CDR2 SVGIG (reference sequence). Trimming stripped 3 bases from V and 0 bases from J, with 5 bases between. The CDR3 loop spans 12 amino acids. The CDR3 coding sequence is TGTGCCTGGAGACAGGTGAACACTGAAGCTTTCTTT. This encodes CAWRQVNTEAFF.

The genes are TRBV2 and TRBJ1-2, with 7 positions matching TRBD1. CDR3 length: 13 residues. V was pared by 8 bases and J by 8 bases, with 11 bases of the junction left unmatched. Germline assignment: CDR1 SNHLY and CDR2 FYNNEI. CDR3 in amino acids: CASRGQAWEGYTF. The CDR3 nucleotides read TGTGCCAGCCGAGGACAGGCCTGGGAGGGCTACACCTTC.

The chain recombines TRBV21-1 with TRBJ2-4; the tabulated D call, TRBD1, remains unverified against the DNA. TRBV21-1 is annotated as a pseudogene. This CDR3 is built from 14 residues. The CDR3 region is CASSKEAGKNIQYF. The CDR3 DNA sequence: TGTGCCAGCAGCAAAGAGGCAGGCAAAAACATTCAGTACTTC.

The chain recombines TRBV7-2 with TRBJ1-1; 7 positions match TRBD1. The CDR3 has 12 residues. Trimming took 2 bases from V and 6 from J; bases not matched to a gene: 0. The germline CDR1 and CDR2 sequences are SGHTA and FQGNSA. CDR3 coding DNA: TGTGCCAGCAGCTTACAGGGGGCTGAAGCTTTCTTT. Translation gives CASSLQGAEAFF.

This clone has just a few counts. V usage is TRBV18 and J usage is TRBJ2-7; 7 nucleotides line up with TRBD1. Germline-derived CDR1 and CDR2 are KGHSH and LQKENI. V was pared by 6 bases and J by 2 bases, with 1 base of the junction left unmatched. The CDR3 covers 12 residues. The CDR3 loop reads CASSGTAYEQYF. The CDR3 DNA reads as TGTGCCAGCTCGGGGACAGCCTACGAGCAGTACTTC. The whole variable domain, filled in from reference TRBV18 and TRBJ2-7, reads NAGVMQNPRHLVRRRGQEARLRCSPMKGHSHVYWYRQLPEEGLKFMVYLQKENIIDESGMPKERFSAEFPKEGPSILRIQQVVRGDSAAYFCASSGTAYEQYFGPGTRLTVT.

The J gene is TRBJ2-2, the V gene TRBV18; 11 bases fit TRBD1. The germline V gene has CDR1 KGHSH and CDR2 LQKENI. The CDR3 is 19 residues long. Trimming at V came to 3 bases and at J to 7 bases, leaving 16 bases not matched to a gene. The chain's CDR3 is CASSPKHPAGTGGIGELFF. DNA of the CDR3: TGTGCCAGCTCACCGAAGCATCCAGCCGGGACAGGGGGGATCGGGGAGCTGTTTTTT.

The rearrangement links TRBV5-1 to TRBJ1-3; no clear D gene. The V and J ends lost 0 bases and 1 base respectively, with 8 bases between them. The CDR3 loop spans 15 amino acids. Germline V gives CDR1 SGHRS, CDR2 YFSETQ. In DNA form, the CDR3 reads TGCGCCAGCAGCTTGGATCGGGGATCTGGAAACACCATATATTTT. Residues: CASSLDRGSGNTIYF.

V is TRBV18 and J is TRBJ2-5; unclear D gene. V dropped 1 base and J dropped 0 bases, with 6 bases sitting between them. The CDR3 is 14 amino acids. Germline-derived CDR1 and CDR2 are KGHSH and LQKENI. CDR3 loop: CASSPRANQETQYF. As DNA, the CDR3 is TGTGCCAGCTCACCACGAGCAAACCAAGAGACCCAGTACTTC.

This rearrangement joins TRBV30 to TRBJ2-5; unclear D gene. Germline V CDR1 and CDR2: GTSNPN, SVGIG (reference sequence). Trimming took off 3 bases at V and 4 bases at J, with 15 bases between the two ends. This CDR3 has 14 residues. The CDR3 protein is CAWRANLASETQYF. Here the CDR3 DNA reads TGTGCCTGGAGGGCCAATCTTGCATCAGAGACCCAGTACTTC.

V usage is TRBV6-5 and J usage is TRBJ1-2; no firm D call. This CDR3 is built from 14 residues. Germline V lookup: CDR1 MNHEY, CDR2 SVGAGI. The germline V and J ends were trimmed by 2 bases and 4 bases, with 11 bases remaining between them. The CDR3 reads CASSYKGLGYGYTF. CDR3 coding DNA: TGTGCCAGCAGTTACAAGGGATTGGGCTATGGCTACACCTTC.

The chain is built from TRBV5-1 and TRBJ1-1; D not certain. CDR1 and CDR2 from the germline V gene are SGHRS and YFSETQ. V lost 0 bases, J lost 2 bases, and 5 bases lay in between. This CDR3 region has 13 residues. CDR3 loop: CASSLGGNTEAFF. The CDR3 DNA follows: TGCGCCAGCAGCTTGGGCGGCAACACTGAAGCTTTCTTT. Combining the CDR3 with reference TRBV5-1 and TRBJ1-1 gives the whole variable domain KAGVTQTPRYLIKTRGQQVTLSCSPISGHRSVSWYQQTPGQGLQFLFEYFSETQRNKGNFPGRFSGRQFSNSRSEMNVSTLELGDSALYLCASSLGGNTEAFFGQGTRLTVV.

This chain joins TRBV11-3 and TRBJ1-3, with D unclear. CDR3 length equals 13 residues. The germline gives CDR1 SGHNT, CDR2 YENEEA. Trimming took off 5 bases at V and 5 bases at J, with 10 bases between the two ends. The CDR3 coding sequence is TGTGCCAGCAGCGGCAGAGCTAGAAACACCATATATTTT. Its translation: CASSGRARNTIYF.

The chain links TRBV19 to TRBJ1-5, with D hard to call. The CDR3 has 14 amino acids. Germline assignment: CDR1 LNHDA and CDR2 SQIVND (reference sequence). V lost 4 bases and J lost 5, with 12 bases in between. The DNA for the CDR3 is TGTGCCAGTAGTACAGGATGGGCCTATCAGCCCCAGCATTTT. Protein product: CASSTGWAYQPQHF. Combining the CDR3 with reference TRBV19 and TRBJ1-5 gives the whole variable domain DGGITQSPKYLFRKEGQNVTLSCEQNLNHDAMYWYRQDPGQGLRLIYYSQIVNDFQKGDIAEGYSVSREKKESFPLTVTSAQKNPTAFYLCASSTGWAYQPQHFGDGTRLSIL.

A few counts support this clone. The gene calls are TRBV7-9 and TRBJ1-5, with D perhaps TRBD1 (5 bases). The germline V gene has CDR1 SEHNR and CDR2 FQNEAQ (reference sequence). This CDR3 spans 14 amino acids. The V and J ends lost 10 bases and 4 bases respectively, with 17 bases between them. CDR3 nucleotide sequence: TGTGCCACCGCCATCAGGGTGTTGAATCAGCCCCAGCATTTT. It translates to CATAIRVLNQPQHF.

The chain is built from TRBV18 and TRBJ2-3; 16 bases agree with TRBD2. Germline V gives CDR1 KGHSH, CDR2 LQKENI. Unmatched junction bases numbered 5, after V lost 0 bases and J lost 5 bases. The CDR3 extends over 18 amino acids. The CDR3 DNA is TGTGCCAGCTCACCACCCCAAGGGACTAGCGGGAGGGGAGATACGCAGTATTTT. It yields the protein CASSPPQGTSGRGDTQYF.

The V gene is TRBV10-3, the J gene TRBJ2-3; weak D call: TRBD2 (5 bases). V lost 10 bases to trimming and J lost 6 bases, with 8 bases between them. The germline V gene has CDR1 ENHRY and CDR2 SYGVKD. The length of the CDR3 is 10 residues. The CDR3 loop is CATTGDTQYF. CDR3 DNA sequence: TGTGCCACCACGGGGGATACGCAGTATTTT.

The sample holds one count of this clone. The chain carries TRBV9 and TRBJ2-2, with D tentatively TRBD1 (6 bases). Between the trimmed V and J ends, which lost 3 bases and 7 bases, there was a span of 13 bases. The CDR3 contains 14 residues. Germline lookup yields CDR1 SGDLS and CDR2 YYNGEE. CDR3 DNA: TGTGCCAGCAGCGAGGGACACCGTGGCGGGGAGCTGTTTTTT. Translating it yields CASSEGHRGGELFF.

V and J are TRBV19 and TRBJ2-3; D might be TRBD2 (6 bases). This CDR3 region has 11 residues. Germline loops: CDR1 LNHDA, CDR2 SQIVND (reference sequence). The V end lost 10 bases, the J end lost 3 bases, and 8 bases lay between the germline ends. This chain's CDR3 is CATSGTDTQYF. CDR3 nucleotide sequence: TGTGCCACCAGCGGGACAGATACGCAGTATTTT.

The V and J genes are TRBV29-1 and TRBJ1-2, with 7 bases aligning to TRBD1. Germline loops: CDR1 SQVTM, CDR2 ANQGSEA. Trimming removed 4 bases from V and 2 bases from J; junction bases left unmatched: 4. This CDR3 is built from 13 residues. CDR3 sequence reads: CSVAAGGNYGYTF. The DNA of the CDR3 is TGCAGCGTTGCGGCAGGGGGGAACTATGGCTACACCTTC.

The V call is TRBV28, the J call TRBJ2-3; TRBD2 matches 7 bases. Germline loops: CDR1 MDHEN, CDR2 SYDVKM. This CDR3 contains 18 residues. V was pared by 4 bases and J by 6 bases, with 19 bases of the junction left unmatched. CDR3 bases: TGTGCCAGCAGTTATGGGCCTCGTTGGGGGAGGGCCGGGGATACGCAGTATTTT. Protein sequence: CASSYGPRWGRAGDTQYF.

This clone was seen a handful of times. The chain employs TRBV15 and TRBJ2-3; maybe TRBD1 (7 bases). Germline V gene data show CDR1 as LNHNV and CDR2 as YYDKDF (reference sequence). V was clipped by 3 bases and J by 6 bases, with 25 bases between them. CDR3 length: 18 residues. CDR3 region: CATSRAVGGGQAQDTQYF. Here the CDR3 DNA reads TGTGCCACCAGCAGGGCCGTCGGGGGTGGACAGGCCCAGGATACGCAGTATTTT.